Below, one T cell receptor (beta chain) is given with its context. Antigen specificity is unknown. Profiling relied on immunoSEQ multiplex PCR, and the TCRdb table lists in-frame clones only, not all of them. The table includes 30,000 to 40,000 clones, roughly 82% detected once. Germline CDR1 is SGHTA and CDR2 is FQGNSA. Trimming shortened V by 5 bases and J by 9 bases, and 14 bases separated the two germline ends. This CDR3 is built from 13 residues. The sample is drawn from a study of PD-1 blockade in classical Hodgkin lymphoma. Overall study results and limits: By C4D1 there was a significant rise in CD4+ TCR diversity but not in CD8+ TCR diversity.

All the patients suffered relapse after autologous stem cell transplantation, and brentuximab vedotin exposure differed. Best responses included complete response and partial response; otherwise, the best response was progressive disease. The chain recombines TRBV7-2 with TRBJ2-1; D tentatively reads TRBD1 or TRBD2 (6 bases each). The source of this sequence is a human donor with classical Hodgkin lymphoma. Sequences were derived from peripheral blood mononuclear cells (PBMCs), sampled at baseline. Here the CDR3 reads CASSQNWGAEQFF. CDR3 DNA sequence: TGTGCCAGCAGCCAAAATTGGGGGGCTGAGCAGTTCTTC.